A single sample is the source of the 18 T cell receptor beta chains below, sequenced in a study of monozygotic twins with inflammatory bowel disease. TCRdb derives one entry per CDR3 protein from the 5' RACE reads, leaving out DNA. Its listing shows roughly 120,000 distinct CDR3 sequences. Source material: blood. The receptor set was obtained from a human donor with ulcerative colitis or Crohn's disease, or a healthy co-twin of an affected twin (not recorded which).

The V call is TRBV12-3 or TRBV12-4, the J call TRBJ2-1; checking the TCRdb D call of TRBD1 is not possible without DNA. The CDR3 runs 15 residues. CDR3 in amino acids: CASRPGTGVRNEQFF.

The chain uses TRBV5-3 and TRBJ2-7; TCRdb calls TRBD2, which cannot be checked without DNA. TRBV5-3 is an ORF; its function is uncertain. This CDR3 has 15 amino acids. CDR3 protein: CARSLARAGAYEQYF.

The CDR3 here is CASSLGRQGASGYTF. The chain has TRBV7-9 and TRBJ1-2; without DNA, the TCRdb call of TRBD1 cannot be checked. The length of the CDR3 is 15 residues. Germline CDR1 is SEHNR and CDR2 is FQNEAQ (reference sequence). The whole variable domain, remainder taken from reference TRBV7-9 and TRBJ1-2, is DTGVSQNPRHKITKRGQNVTFRCDPISEHNRLYWYRQTLGQGPEFLTYFQNEAQLEKSRLLSDRFSAERPKGSFSTLEIQRTEQGDSAMYLCASSLGRQGASGYTFGSGTRLTVV.

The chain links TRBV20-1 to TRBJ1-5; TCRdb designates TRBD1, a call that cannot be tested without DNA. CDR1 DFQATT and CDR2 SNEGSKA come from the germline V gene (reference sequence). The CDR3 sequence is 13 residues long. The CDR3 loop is CSATAGDGQPQHF.

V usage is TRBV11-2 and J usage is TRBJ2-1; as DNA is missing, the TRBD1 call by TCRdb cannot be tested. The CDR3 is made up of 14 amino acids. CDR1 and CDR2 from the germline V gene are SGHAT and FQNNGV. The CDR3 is CASSLVGGSNEQFF.

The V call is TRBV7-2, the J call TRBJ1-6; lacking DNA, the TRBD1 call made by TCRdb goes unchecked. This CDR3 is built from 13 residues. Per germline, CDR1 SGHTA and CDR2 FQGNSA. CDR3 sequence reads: CASSLKGVSPLHF. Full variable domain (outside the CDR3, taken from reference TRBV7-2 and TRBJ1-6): GAGVSQSPSNKVTEKGKDVELRCDPISGHTALYWYRQSLGQGLEFLIYFQGNSAPDKSGLPSDRFSAERTGGSVSTLTIQRTQQEDSAVYLCASSLKGVSPLHFGNGTRLTVT.

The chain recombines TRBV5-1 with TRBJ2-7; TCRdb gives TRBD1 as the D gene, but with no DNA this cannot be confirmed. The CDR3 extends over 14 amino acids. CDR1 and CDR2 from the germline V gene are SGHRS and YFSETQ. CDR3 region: CASSLVGQGYEQYF. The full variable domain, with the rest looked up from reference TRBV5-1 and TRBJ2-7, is KAGVTQTPRYLIKTRGQQVTLSCSPISGHRSVSWYQQTPGQGLQFLFEYFSETQRNKGNFPGRFSGRQFSNSRSEMNVSTLELGDSALYLCASSLVGQGYEQYFGPGTRLTVT.

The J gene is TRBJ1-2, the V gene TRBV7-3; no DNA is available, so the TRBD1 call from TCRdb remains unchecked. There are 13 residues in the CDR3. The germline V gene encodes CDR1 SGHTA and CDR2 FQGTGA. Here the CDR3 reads CASRRDSNYGYTF.

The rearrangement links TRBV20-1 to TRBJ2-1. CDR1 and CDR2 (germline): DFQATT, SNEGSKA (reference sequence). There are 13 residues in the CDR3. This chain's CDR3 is CRVGEGPSNEQFF.

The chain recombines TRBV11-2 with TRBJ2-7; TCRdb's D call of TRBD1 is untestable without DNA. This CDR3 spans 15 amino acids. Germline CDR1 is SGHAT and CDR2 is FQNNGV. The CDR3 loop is CASSSVRDRGYEQYF.

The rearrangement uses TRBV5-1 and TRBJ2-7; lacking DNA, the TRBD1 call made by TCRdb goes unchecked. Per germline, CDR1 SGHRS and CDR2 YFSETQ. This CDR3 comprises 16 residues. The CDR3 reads CASSLVVTGGEFEQYF.

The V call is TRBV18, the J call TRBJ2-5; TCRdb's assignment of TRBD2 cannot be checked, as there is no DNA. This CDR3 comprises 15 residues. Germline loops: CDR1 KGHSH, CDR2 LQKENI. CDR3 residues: CASSPPWGASETQYF.

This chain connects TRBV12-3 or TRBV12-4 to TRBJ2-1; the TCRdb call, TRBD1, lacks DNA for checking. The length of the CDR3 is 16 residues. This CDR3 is CASSSPWGQGYNEQFF.

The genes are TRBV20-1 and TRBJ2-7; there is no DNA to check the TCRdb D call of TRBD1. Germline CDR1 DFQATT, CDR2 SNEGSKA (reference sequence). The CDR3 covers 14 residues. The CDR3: CSAYPQGRNYEQYF.

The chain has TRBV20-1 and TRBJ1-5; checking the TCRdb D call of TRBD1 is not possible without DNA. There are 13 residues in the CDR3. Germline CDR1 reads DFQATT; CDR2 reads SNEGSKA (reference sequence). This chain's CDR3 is CSALRDENQPQHF.

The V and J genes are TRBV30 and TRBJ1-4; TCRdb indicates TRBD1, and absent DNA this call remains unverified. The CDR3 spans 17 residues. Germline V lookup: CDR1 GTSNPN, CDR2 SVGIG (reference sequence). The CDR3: CAWSRIRQGIWDEKLFF.

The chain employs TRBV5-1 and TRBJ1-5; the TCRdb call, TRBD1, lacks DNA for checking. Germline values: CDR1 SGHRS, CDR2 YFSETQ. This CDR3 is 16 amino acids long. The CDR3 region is CASSLGGGSSNQPQHF.

CDR3 residues: CASSYGEKNSPLHF. The chain couples TRBV6-5 to TRBJ1-6. Germline V gene data show CDR1 as MNHEY and CDR2 as SVGAGI. There are 14 residues in the CDR3.